These 14 T cell receptor beta chains were all obtained from the same sample, sequenced in a study of blood T cell repertoires in COVID-19. The method was immunoSEQ multiplex PCR; TCRdb's version includes in-frame clones alone and lacks a portion of them. The table includes hundreds of thousands of clones, around 85% detected once. The sample comprised peripheral blood. All receptors come from a woman between 50 and 59 years old with acute or convalescent COVID-19.

The CDR3: CASRSRGGASYNEQFF. The CDR3 DNA reads as TGTGCCAGCAGGTCCCGTGGGGGGGCTTCCTACAATGAGCAGTTCTTC. The chain has TRBV13 and TRBJ2-1; weak D call: TRBD2 (7 bases). Germline V lookup: CDR1 PRHDT, CDR2 FYEKMQ (reference sequence). This CDR3 comprises 16 residues. V gave up 6 bases and J gave up 1 base, with 16 bases separating them.

This chain joins TRBV7-9 and TRBJ2-4; 10 nucleotides match TRBD2. From germline, CDR1 is SEHNR and CDR2 FQNEAQ (reference sequence). V was pared by 7 bases and J by 6 bases, with 12 bases of the junction left unmatched. This CDR3 is 16 amino acids long. CDR3 sequence (DNA): TGTGCCAGCACGGGCGGGCTAGCGGGAGATGTAAACATTCAGTACTTC. Translation: CASTGGLAGDVNIQYF.

The chain links TRBV6-2 or TRBV6-3 to TRBJ1-2; 9 nucleotides agree with TRBD1. V lost 5 bases and J lost 4; bases outside the gene matches: 8. The CDR3 is 15 amino acids. Germline V CDR1 and CDR2: MNHEY, SVGEGT. The CDR3 loop is CASSPGTGTGYGYTF. Here the CDR3 DNA reads TGTGCCAGCAGTCCCGGGACAGGGACGGGCTATGGCTACACCTTC.

The chain links TRBV25-1 to TRBJ2-3; TRBD2 matches at 13 bases. The V segment lost 6 bases and the J segment 6 bases; nucleotides outside the gene matches: 0. Per germline, CDR1 MGHDK and CDR2 SYGVNS. CDR3 length equals 13 residues. CDR3 bases: TGTGCCAGCAGGACTAGCGGGAGGGATACGCAGTATTTT. It yields the protein CASRTSGRDTQYF. The full variable domain, completed using reference TRBV25-1 and TRBJ2-3, is EADIYQTPRYLVIGTGKKITLECSQTMGHDKMYWYQQDPGMELHLIHYSYGVNSTEKGDLSSESTVSRIRTEHFPLTLESARPSHTSQYLCASRTSGRDTQYFGPGTRLTVL.

The rearrangement links TRBV7-2 to TRBJ1-4; possibly TRBD1 for D (6 bases). The CDR3 has 14 residues. Germline V lookup: CDR1 SGHTA, CDR2 FQGNSA. The V gene lost 4 bases and the J gene lost 7 bases, with 13 bases spanning the gap. As DNA, the CDR3 is TGTGCCAGCAGCTCCCGCCGGGACACTGAAAAACTGTTTTTT. Translation gives CASSSRRDTEKLFF.

Concerning this clone itself: Other DNA sequences within the sample encode an identical CDR3. The CDR3 reads CASSLAREYEQYF. CDR3 coding DNA: TGTGCCAGCAGCTTAGCGAGGGAATACGAGCAGTACTTC. The rearrangement uses TRBV7-2 and TRBJ2-7, with D perhaps TRBD2 (5 bases). The CDR3 consists of 13 residues. Germline lookup yields CDR1 SGHTA and CDR2 FQGNSA. The ends were cut back, 0 bases at V and 4 bases at J, with 7 bases in the middle.

The chain joins TRBV11-2 to TRBJ2-1, with TRBD2 matching 7 bases. Germline CDR1 reads SGHAT; CDR2 reads FQNNGV. CDR3 length: 14 residues. After removal of 8 bases from V and 5 bases from J, the junction contained 9 bases not matched to a gene. The CDR3 sequence: CASSRERGNNEQFF. In nucleotides, the CDR3 is TGTGCCAGCTCTCGGGAGCGGGGAAACAATGAGCAGTTCTTC.

CDR3 bases: TGTGCCAGCAGTGAGAGTATGGCAGGGTCCTATGGCTACACCTTC. This encodes CASSESMAGSYGYTF. The chain recombines TRBV5-4 with TRBJ1-2, with a possible D match to TRBD1 (5 bases). This CDR3 comprises 15 residues. The V end was cut by 5 bases, the J end by 4 bases, with 18 bases between. The germline V gene encodes CDR1 SGHNT and CDR2 YYREEE (reference sequence). The whole variable domain, remainder taken from reference TRBV5-4 and TRBJ1-2, is ETGVTQSPTHLIKTRGQQVTLRCSSQSGHNTVSWYQQALGQGPQFIFQYYREEENGRGNFPPRFSGLQFPNYSSELNVNALELDDSALYLCASSESMAGSYGYTFGSGTRLTVV.

The CDR3 reads CASSRGTGGNSNQPQHF. In DNA, the CDR3 is TGTGCCAGCAGCCGGGGGACAGGGGGTAATAGCAATCAGCCCCAGCATTTT. The V gene is TRBV5-6, the J gene TRBJ1-5; 11 bases match TRBD1. Germline V gene sequence: CDR1 SGHDT, CDR2 YYEEEE. The V and J ends lost 4 bases and 0 bases, in that order; junction bases with no gene match: 6. The CDR3 totals 17 residues. Full variable domain (missing parts from reference TRBV5-6 and TRBJ1-5): DAGVTQSPTHLIKTRGQQVTLRCSPKSGHDTVSWYQQALGQGPQFIFQYYEEEERQRGNFPDRFSGHQFPNYSSELNVNALLLGDSALYLCASSRGTGGNSNQPQHFGDGTRLSIL.

The V and J genes are TRBV2 and TRBJ2-1, with D possibly being TRBD1 (6 bases). Germline CDR1 SNHLY, CDR2 FYNNEI. V was pared by 8 bases and J by 7 bases, with 15 bases between. CDR3 length equals 13 residues. The DNA for the CDR3 is TGTGCCAGCCTACTAGGGGGTCATAATGAGCAGTTCTTC. Translated: CASLLGGHNEQFF.

This clone was seen a handful of times. The chain has TRBV19 and TRBJ2-5; tentative D call: TRBD1 (5 bases). This CDR3 spans 13 amino acids. Trimming removed 4 bases at V and 1 base at J, with 7 bases between. The germline gives CDR1 LNHDA, CDR2 SQIVND (reference sequence). In DNA, the CDR3 is TGTGCCAGTAGTAAGACAGCCCAAGAGACCCAGTACTTC. Residues: CASSKTAQETQYF.

The chain has TRBV5-1 and TRBJ2-7, with D possibly being TRBD2 (5 bases). The germline gives CDR1 SGHRS, CDR2 YFSETQ. This CDR3 comprises 14 residues. Between the trimmed V and J ends, which lost 0 bases and 5 bases, there was a span of 12 bases. This chain's CDR3 is CASSLVTRPHEQYF. The CDR3 DNA reads as TGCGCCAGCAGCTTGGTTACTAGGCCCCACGAGCAGTACTTC.

This clone occurred a few times. The rearrangement joins TRBV29-1 to TRBJ2-2; the D gene is possibly TRBD1 (6 bases). The CDR3 covers 12 residues. The V end lost 5 bases, the J end lost 5 bases, and 9 bases lay between the germline ends. Germline CDR1 is SQVTM and CDR2 is ANQGSEA. The CDR3 region is CSVTTGTGELFF. The CDR3, as DNA: TGCAGCGTTACTACAGGGACCGGGGAGCTGTTTTTT.

The rearrangement links TRBV7-9 to TRBJ2-5; tentative D call: TRBD2 (6 bases). This CDR3 comprises 18 residues. From germline, CDR1 is SEHNR and CDR2 FQNEAQ (reference sequence). V shed 5 bases and J shed 2 bases, with 24 bases lying between them. The CDR3 nucleotides are TGTGCCAGCAGCCGCGTTTTGGGAGGTCCACTCGGACAAGAGACCCAGTACTTC. This encodes CASSRVLGGPLGQETQYF.